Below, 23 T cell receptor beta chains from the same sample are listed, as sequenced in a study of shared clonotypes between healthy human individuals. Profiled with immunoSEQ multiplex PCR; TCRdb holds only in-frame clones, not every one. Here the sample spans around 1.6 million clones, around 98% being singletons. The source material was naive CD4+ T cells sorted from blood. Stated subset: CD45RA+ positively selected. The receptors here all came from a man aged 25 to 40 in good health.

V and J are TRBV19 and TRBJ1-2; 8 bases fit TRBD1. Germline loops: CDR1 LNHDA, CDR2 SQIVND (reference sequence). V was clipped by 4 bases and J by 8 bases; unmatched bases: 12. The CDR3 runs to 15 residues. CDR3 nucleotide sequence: TGTGCCAGTAGTACCCTGAAAGGACAGGGAGTAGGCTACACCTTC. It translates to CASSTLKGQGVGYTF.

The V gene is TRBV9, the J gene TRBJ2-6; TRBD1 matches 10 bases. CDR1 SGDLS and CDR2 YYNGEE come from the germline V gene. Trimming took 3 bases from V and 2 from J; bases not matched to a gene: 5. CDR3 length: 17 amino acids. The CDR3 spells CASSEVGTGAGANVLTF. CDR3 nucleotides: TGTGCCAGCAGCGAGGTGGGGACAGGGGCTGGGGCCAACGTCCTGACTTTC.

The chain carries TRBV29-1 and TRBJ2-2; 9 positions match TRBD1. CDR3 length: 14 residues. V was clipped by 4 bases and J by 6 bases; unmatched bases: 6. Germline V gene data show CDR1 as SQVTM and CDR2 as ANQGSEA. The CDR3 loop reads CSVGGQGVAGELFF. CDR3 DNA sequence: TGCAGCGTTGGGGGACAGGGTGTTGCCGGGGAGCTGTTTTTT.

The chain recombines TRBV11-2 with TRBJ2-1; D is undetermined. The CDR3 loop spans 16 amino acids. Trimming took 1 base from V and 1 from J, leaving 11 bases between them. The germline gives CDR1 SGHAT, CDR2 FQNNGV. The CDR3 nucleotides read TGTGCCAGCAGCTTAGTTCCAACGTATTCCTACAATGAGCAGTTCTTC. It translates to CASSLVPTYSYNEQFF.

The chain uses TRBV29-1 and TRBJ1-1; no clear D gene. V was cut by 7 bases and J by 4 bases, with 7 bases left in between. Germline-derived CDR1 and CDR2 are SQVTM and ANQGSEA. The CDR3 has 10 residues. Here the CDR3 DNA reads TGCAGCGGGAGGAGCACTGAAGCTTTCTTT. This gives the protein CSGRSTEAFF.

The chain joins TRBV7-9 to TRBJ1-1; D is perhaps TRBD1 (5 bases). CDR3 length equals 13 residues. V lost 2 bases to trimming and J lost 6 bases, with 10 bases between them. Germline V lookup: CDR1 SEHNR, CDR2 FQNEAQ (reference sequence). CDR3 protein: CASSLQGGAEAFF. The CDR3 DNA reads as TGTGCCAGCAGCTTACAGGGTGGAGCTGAAGCTTTCTTT.

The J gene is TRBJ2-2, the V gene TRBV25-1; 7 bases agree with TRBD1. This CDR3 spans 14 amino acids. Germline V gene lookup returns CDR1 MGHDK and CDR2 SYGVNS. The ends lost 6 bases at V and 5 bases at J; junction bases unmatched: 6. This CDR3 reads CASRDRESTGELFF. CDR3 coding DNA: TGTGCCAGCAGAGACAGGGAATCGACCGGGGAGCTGTTTTTT. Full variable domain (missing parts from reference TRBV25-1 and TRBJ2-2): EADIYQTPRYLVIGTGKKITLECSQTMGHDKMYWYQQDPGMELHLIHYSYGVNSTEKGDLSSESTVSRIRTEHFPLTLESARPSHTSQYLCASRDRESTGELFFGEGSRLTVL.

The CDR3, as DNA: TGTGCCAGTAGGGCGGGGGATTGGGGCAATGAGCAGTTCTTC. Its protein is CASRAGDWGNEQFF. V is TRBV19 and J is TRBJ2-1; 7 bases are shared with TRBD2. V shed 6 bases, J shed 6 bases, and the junction held 8 bases outside the gene matches. This CDR3 contains 14 residues. CDR1 is LNHDA and CDR2 is SQIVND in the germline V gene (reference sequence).

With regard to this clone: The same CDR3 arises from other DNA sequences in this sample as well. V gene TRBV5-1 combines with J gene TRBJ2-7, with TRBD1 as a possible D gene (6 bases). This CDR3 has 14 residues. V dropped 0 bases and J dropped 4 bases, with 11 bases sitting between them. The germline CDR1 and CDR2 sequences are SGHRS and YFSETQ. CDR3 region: CASSLVGGGYEQYF. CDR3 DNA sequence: TGCGCCAGCAGCTTGGTTGGGGGCGGTTACGAGCAGTACTTC.

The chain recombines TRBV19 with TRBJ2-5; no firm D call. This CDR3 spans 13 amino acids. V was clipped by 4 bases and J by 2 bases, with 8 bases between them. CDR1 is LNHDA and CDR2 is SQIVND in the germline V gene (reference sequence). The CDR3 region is CASSKLTQETQYF. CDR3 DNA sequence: TGTGCCAGTAGTAAGCTGACTCAAGAGACCCAGTACTTC.

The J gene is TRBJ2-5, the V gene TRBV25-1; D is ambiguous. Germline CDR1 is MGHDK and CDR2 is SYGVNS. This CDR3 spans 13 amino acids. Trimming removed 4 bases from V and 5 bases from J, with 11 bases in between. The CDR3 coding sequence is TGTGCCAGCAGTGGGACCGTCCAGGAGACCCAGTACTTC. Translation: CASSGTVQETQYF.

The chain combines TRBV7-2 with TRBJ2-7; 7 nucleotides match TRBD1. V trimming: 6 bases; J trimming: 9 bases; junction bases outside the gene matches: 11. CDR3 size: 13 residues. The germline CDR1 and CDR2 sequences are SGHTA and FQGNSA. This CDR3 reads CASRPTGMERQYF. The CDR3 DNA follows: TGTGCCAGCAGACCGACAGGGATGGAGAGGCAGTACTTC.

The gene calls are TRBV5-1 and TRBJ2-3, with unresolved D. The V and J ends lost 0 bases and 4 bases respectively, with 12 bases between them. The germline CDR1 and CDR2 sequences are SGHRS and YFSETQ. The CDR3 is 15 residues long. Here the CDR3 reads CASSLGPAIPDTQYF. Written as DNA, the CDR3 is TGCGCCAGCAGCTTGGGGCCAGCGATCCCAGATACGCAGTATTTT. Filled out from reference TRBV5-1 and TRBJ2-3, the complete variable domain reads KAGVTQTPRYLIKTRGQQVTLSCSPISGHRSVSWYQQTPGQGLQFLFEYFSETQRNKGNFPGRFSGRQFSNSRSEMNVSTLELGDSALYLCASSLGPAIPDTQYFGPGTRLTVL.

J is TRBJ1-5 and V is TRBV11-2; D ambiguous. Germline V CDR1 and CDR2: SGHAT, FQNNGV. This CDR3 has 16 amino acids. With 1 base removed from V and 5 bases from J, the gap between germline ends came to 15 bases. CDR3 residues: CASSLVTALPYQPQHF. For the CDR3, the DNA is TGTGCCAGCAGCTTAGTAACGGCCCTCCCCTATCAGCCCCAGCATTTT.

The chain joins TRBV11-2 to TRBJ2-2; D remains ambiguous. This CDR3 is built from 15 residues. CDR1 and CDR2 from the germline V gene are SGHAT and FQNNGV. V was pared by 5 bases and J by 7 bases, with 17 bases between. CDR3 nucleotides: TGTGCCAGCAGCCCCCGCTTTGGAAGTGGCGGGGAGCTGTTTTTT. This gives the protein CASSPRFGSGGELFF.

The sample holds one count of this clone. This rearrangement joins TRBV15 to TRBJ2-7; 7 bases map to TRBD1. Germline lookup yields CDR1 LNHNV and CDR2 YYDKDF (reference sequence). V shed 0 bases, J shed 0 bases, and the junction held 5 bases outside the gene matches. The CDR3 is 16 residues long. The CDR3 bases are TGTGCCACCAGCAGAGATCTCGCAGGGGGCTCCTACGAGCAGTACTTC. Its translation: CATSRDLAGGSYEQYF.

The CDR3 DNA reads TGTGCCAGCGGGGAGAGATCAGAGACCCAGTACTTC. It codes for CASGERSETQYF. The gene calls are TRBV2 and TRBJ2-5, with a weak D call TRBD2 (5 bases). Germline V gives CDR1 SNHLY, CDR2 FYNNEI. The germline V and J ends were trimmed by 8 bases and 4 bases, with 11 bases remaining between them. This CDR3 is 12 amino acids long.

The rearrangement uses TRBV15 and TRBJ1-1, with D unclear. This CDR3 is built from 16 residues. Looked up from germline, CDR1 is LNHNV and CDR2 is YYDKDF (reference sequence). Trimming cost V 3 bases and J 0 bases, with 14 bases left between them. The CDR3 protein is CATSRGDTAMNTEAFF. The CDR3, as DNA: TGTGCCACCAGCAGGGGCGACACTGCTATGAACACTGAAGCTTTCTTT.

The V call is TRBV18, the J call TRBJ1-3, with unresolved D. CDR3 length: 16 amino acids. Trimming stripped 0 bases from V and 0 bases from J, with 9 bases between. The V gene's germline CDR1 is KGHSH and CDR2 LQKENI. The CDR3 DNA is TGTGCCAGCTCACCACCGCCACAGATCTCTGGAAACACCATATATTTT. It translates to CASSPPPQISGNTIYF.

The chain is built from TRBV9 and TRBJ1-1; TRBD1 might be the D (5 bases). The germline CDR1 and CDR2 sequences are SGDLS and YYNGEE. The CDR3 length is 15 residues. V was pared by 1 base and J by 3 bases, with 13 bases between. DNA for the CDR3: TGTGCCAGCAGCGTACAGTCCCGAGGGGACACTGAAGCTTTCTTT. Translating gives CASSVQSRGDTEAFF. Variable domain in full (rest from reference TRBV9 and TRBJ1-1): DSGVTQTPKHLITATGQRVTLRCSPRSGDLSVYWYQQSLDQGLQFLIQYYNGEERAKGNILERFSAQQFPDLHSELNLSSLELGDSALYFCASSVQSRGDTEAFFGQGTRLTVV.

The CDR3: CASSRGSSYEQYF. The CDR3 nucleotides are TGTGCCAGCAGCCGAGGTAGTTCCTACGAGCAGTACTTC. This chain joins TRBV7-2 and TRBJ2-7; D unresolved. The CDR3 length is 13 residues. Deletions cut 5 bases from V and 1 base from J, with 9 bases between. Germline CDR1 is SGHTA and CDR2 is FQGNSA. The full variable domain, its missing parts supplied by reference TRBV7-2 and TRBJ2-7, is GAGVSQSPSNKVTEKGKDVELRCDPISGHTALYWYRQSLGQGLEFLIYFQGNSAPDKSGLPSDRFSAERTGGSVSTLTIQRTQQEDSAVYLCASSRGSSYEQYFGPGTRLTVT.

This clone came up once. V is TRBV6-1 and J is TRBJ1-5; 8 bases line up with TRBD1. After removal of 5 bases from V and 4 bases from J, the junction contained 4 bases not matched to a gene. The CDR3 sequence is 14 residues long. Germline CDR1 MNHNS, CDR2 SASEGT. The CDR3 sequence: CASSRGQANQPQHF. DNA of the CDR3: TGTGCCAGCAGTAGGGGACAGGCAAATCAGCCCCAGCATTTT.

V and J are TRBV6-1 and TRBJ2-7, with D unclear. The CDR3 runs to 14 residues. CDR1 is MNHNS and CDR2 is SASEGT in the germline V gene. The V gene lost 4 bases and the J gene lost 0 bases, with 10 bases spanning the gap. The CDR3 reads CASSAGISSYEQYF. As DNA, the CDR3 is TGTGCCAGCAGTGCCGGCATAAGCTCCTACGAGCAGTACTTC.